The 28 T cell receptor beta chains in this list originate from one sample, sequenced in a study of blood T cell repertoires in COVID-19. Method: immunoSEQ multiplex PCR; TCRdb's copy keeps in-frame clones and lacks some. The table lists 450,000 to 500,000 clones, 87% of them singletons. The sequenced sample consisted of PBMCs or T cells enriched from blood (not recorded which). These receptor sequences come from a woman aged 18-29 years who had recovered from COVID-19.

V gene TRBV6-1 combines with J gene TRBJ1-2; 8 positions agree with TRBD1. Germline V CDR1 and CDR2: MNHNS, SASEGT. V lost 2 bases to trimming and J lost 4 bases; unmatched junction nucleotides: 9. The CDR3 is made up of 16 amino acids. The CDR3 DNA sequence: TGTGCCAGCAGTGAATTTTGGACAGGGAAGAGCTATGGCTACACCTTC. This encodes CASSEFWTGKSYGYTF.

The chain joins TRBV7-3 to TRBJ2-1; 9 bases are a match to TRBD1. V shed 5 bases, J shed 10 bases, and the junction held 6 bases outside the gene matches. The germline V gene has CDR1 SGHTA and CDR2 FQGTGA. The CDR3 consists of 13 residues. CDR3 protein: CASSRDREGEQFF. CDR3 DNA sequence: TGTGCCAGCAGCAGGGACAGGGAGGGCGAGCAGTTCTTC.

The chain combines TRBV6-5 with TRBJ1-1; D remains unclear. Trimming removed 5 bases from V and 7 bases from J, with 14 bases in between. This CDR3 has 13 amino acids. Germline V lookup: CDR1 MNHEY, CDR2 SVGAGI. CDR3 bases: TGTGCCAGCAGTCCACGCGGAAGTAATGAAGCTTTCTTT. Protein product: CASSPRGSNEAFF.

The genes are TRBV3-1 (or the pseudogene TRBV3-2) and TRBJ1-2; TRBD1 agrees at 9 bases. The V segment lost 0 bases and the J segment 8 bases; nucleotides outside the gene matches: 7. The CDR3 has 15 residues. CDR1 and CDR2 from the germline V gene are LGHDT and YNNKEL (reference sequence). CDR3 coding DNA: TGTGCCAGCAGCCAAGAAGCAACAGGGGGCAGGGGCTACACCTTC. Translating gives CASSQEATGGRGYTF.

This clone was seen just once. The chain joins TRBV24-1 to TRBJ2-7, with 8 bases matching TRBD1. The CDR3 contains 13 residues. J gave up 6 bases and V 4 bases, and 4 bases lay outside the gene matches. In germline, CDR1 is KGHDR, CDR2 SFDVKD. The DNA of the CDR3 is TGTGCCACCAGTGACCAGGACAGGGTCGAGCAGTACTTC. Translation gives CATSDQDRVEQYF.

The rearrangement links TRBV28 to TRBJ1-5; TRBD1 aligns across 9 bases. Germline CDR1 MDHEN, CDR2 SYDVKM. V dropped 6 bases and J dropped 2; count of bases not matched to a gene: 11. The CDR3 has 17 residues. CDR3 residues: CASSSAGTGRRNQPQHF. DNA of the CDR3: TGTGCCAGCAGCTCTGCCGGGACAGGGAGGCGCAATCAGCCCCAGCATTTT.

This chain joins TRBV30 and TRBJ1-6; D is ambiguous. Deletions cut 4 bases from V and 7 bases from J, with 20 bases between. The CDR3 sequence is 16 residues long. Germline V gene sequence: CDR1 GTSNPN, CDR2 SVGIG (reference sequence). The CDR3 nucleotides are TGTGCCTGGACCCAAGGGCCGAGGGTTCAAAATTCACCCCTCCACTTT. It encodes CAWTQGPRVQNSPLHF.

J is TRBJ1-2 and V is TRBV12-3 or TRBV12-4, with D perhaps matching TRBD1 (5 bases). The CDR3 has 13 amino acids. Trimming left V 7 bases short and J 3 bases short, with 12 bases between. The CDR3 is CASTMGGDYGYTF. The DNA of the CDR3 is TGTGCCAGCACCATGGGGGGAGACTATGGCTACACCTTC.

The V call is TRBV5-8, the J call TRBJ2-1; perhaps TRBD1 as D (5 bases). This CDR3 region has 15 residues. V was cut by 3 bases and J by 7 bases, with 17 bases left in between. The germline V gene encodes CDR1 SGHTS and CDR2 YDEGEE. The CDR3 DNA sequence: TGTGCCAGCAGCTCGACAGTTATACGACGGAATGAGCAGTTCTTC. This gives the protein CASSSTVIRRNEQFF.

The gene calls are TRBV5-4 and TRBJ1-3; D gene unclear. CDR1 is SGHNT, CDR2 YYREEE, per germline (reference sequence). The CDR3 is 14 amino acids. The ends were cut back, 3 bases at V and 3 bases at J, with 10 bases in the middle. The CDR3 loop is CASSSGVGGNTIYF. The CDR3 DNA follows: TGTGCCAGCAGCTCCGGGGTTGGTGGAAACACCATATATTTT. Combining the CDR3 with reference TRBV5-4 and TRBJ1-3 gives the whole variable domain ETGVTQSPTHLIKTRGQQVTLRCSSQSGHNTVSWYQQALGQGPQFIFQYYREEENGRGNFPPRFSGLQFPNYSSELNVNALELDDSALYLCASSSGVGGNTIYFGEGSWLTVV.

The V and J genes are TRBV11-2 and TRBJ1-4, with a weak D call TRBD1 (5 bases). The V and J ends lost 2 bases and 8 bases respectively, with 15 bases between them. This CDR3 spans 15 amino acids. CDR1 is SGHAT and CDR2 is FQNNGV in the germline V gene. The CDR3 region has the DNA TGTGCCAGCAGCTTATTCAGGGCGGACAACGAAAAACTGTTTTTT. Its translation: CASSLFRADNEKLFF. Looking up the rest from reference TRBV11-2 and TRBJ1-4 gives the full variable domain: EAGVAQSPRYKIIEKRQSVAFWCNPISGHATLYWYQQILGQGPKLLIQFQNNGVVDDSQLPKDRFSAERLKGVDSTLKIQPAKLEDSAVYLCASSLFRADNEKLFFGSGTQLSVL.

V is TRBV15 and J is TRBJ1-4; TRBD1 might be the D (6 bases). Between the trimmed V and J ends, which lost 9 bases and 2 bases, there was a span of 13 bases. CDR1 is LNHNV and CDR2 is YYDKDF in the germline V gene (reference sequence). CDR3 size: 14 residues. CDR3 loop: CATSNRVTNEKLFF. The CDR3 region has the DNA TGTGCCACAAGTAACAGGGTGACTAATGAAAAACTGTTTTTT. Supplemented by reference TRBV15 and TRBJ1-4, the full variable domain reads DAMVIQNPRYQVTQFGKPVTLSCSQTLNHNVMYWYQQKSSQAPKLLFHYYDKDFNNEADTPDNFQSRRPNTSFCFLDIRSPGLGDTAMYLCATSNRVTNEKLFFGSGTQLSVL.

The V call is TRBV20-1, the J call TRBJ2-7; TRBD1 is a possible D gene (5 bases). V gave up 2 bases and J gave up 7 bases, with 9 bases separating them. The CDR3 runs to 11 residues. Germline CDR1 is DFQATT and CDR2 is SNEGSKA (reference sequence). CDR3 bases: TGCAGTGCTAGACAGGGTTGGGAGCAGTACTTC. Translated: CSARQGWEQYF.

The chain employs TRBV29-1 and TRBJ1-1; tentatively, D is TRBD1 (5 bases). This CDR3 spans 11 amino acids. V dropped 6 bases and J dropped 8 bases, with 13 bases sitting between them. Germline CDR1 and CDR2: SQVTM and ANQGSEA. The CDR3 region is CSVKGPREAFF. As DNA, the CDR3 is TGCAGCGTCAAGGGGCCCAGAGAAGCTTTCTTT.

This chain uses TRBV2 with TRBJ2-5; 9 bases match TRBD1. Germline values: CDR1 SNHLY, CDR2 FYNNEI. CDR3 length: 12 amino acids. The V segment lost 9 bases and the J segment 5 bases; nucleotides outside the gene matches: 4. CDR3 in DNA: TGTGCCAGGGAGACAGGGGGGGAGACCCAGTACTTC. It yields the protein CARETGGETQYF. The variable domain in full, with the rest retrieved from reference TRBV2 and TRBJ2-5, is EPEVTQTPSHQVTQMGQEVILRCVPISNHLYFYWYRQILGQKVEFLVSFYNNEISEKSEIFDDQFSVERPDGSNFTLKIRSTKLEDSAMYFCARETGGETQYFGPGTRLLVL.

The chain links TRBV19 to TRBJ2-2, with D maybe TRBD2 (6 bases). The germline CDR1 and CDR2 sequences are LNHDA and SQIVND (reference sequence). V lost 4 bases to trimming and J lost 1 base, with 13 bases between them. This CDR3 contains 16 residues. This CDR3 is CASSTYRRENTGELFF. CDR3 DNA sequence: TGTGCCAGTAGTACGTACAGGAGGGAGAACACCGGGGAGCTGTTTTTT.

V and J are TRBV24-1 and TRBJ2-3; D is possibly TRBD2 (5 bases). Germline loops: CDR1 KGHDR, CDR2 SFDVKD. Between the trimmed V and J ends, which lost 6 bases and 11 bases, there was a span of 14 bases. The CDR3 extends over 12 amino acids. CDR3 residues: CATSSGFRGQYF. In DNA form, the CDR3 reads TGTGCCACCAGTAGTGGATTCCGGGGGCAGTATTTT.

The chain couples TRBV24-1 to TRBJ2-3; TRBD1 matches at 8 bases. Unmatched junction bases numbered 3, after V lost 3 bases and J lost 5 bases. From germline, CDR1 is KGHDR and CDR2 SFDVKD. This CDR3 is built from 14 residues. As DNA, the CDR3 is TGTGCCACCAGTGATCCCGGACAGGGAGATACGCAGTATTTT. The encoded protein is CATSDPGQGDTQYF.

The genes are TRBV28 and TRBJ2-4; 8 nucleotides agree with TRBD1. V dropped 7 bases and J dropped 11; count of bases not matched to a gene: 10. This CDR3 has 13 amino acids. The germline V gene has CDR1 MDHEN and CDR2 SYDVKM. CDR3: CASNPGQGKVQYF. The CDR3 nucleotides are TGTGCCAGCAACCCCGGACAGGGTAAAGTTCAGTACTTC.

This rearrangement joins TRBV5-1 to TRBJ1-4; TRBD1 aligns across 7 bases. The germline CDR1 and CDR2 sequences are SGHRS and YFSETQ. V dropped 3 bases and J dropped 5; count of bases not matched to a gene: 1. The CDR3 sequence is 13 residues long. CDR3 nucleotides: TGCGCCAGCAGCTCGACAGGGAATGAAAAACTGTTTTTT. It translates to CASSSTGNEKLFF.

This clone has more than one count but fewer than ten. The chain joins TRBV6-6 to TRBJ1-5; D possibly corresponds to TRBD1 (6 bases). Germline assignment: CDR1 MNHNY and CDR2 SVGAGI (reference sequence). This CDR3 comprises 18 residues. Trimming took 5 bases from V and 0 from J, leaving 20 bases between them. In DNA, the CDR3 is TGTGCCAGCAGTCGACAAAGGAGGACAGATTATAGCAATCAGCCCCAGCATTTT. It specifies CASSRQRRTDYSNQPQHF.

The chain uses TRBV28 and TRBJ2-1; D might be TRBD1 (7 bases). The CDR3 runs to 16 residues. Germline loops: CDR1 MDHEN, CDR2 SYDVKM. Trimming left V 3 bases short and J 2 bases short, with 14 bases between. The CDR3 spells CASSFGGGLTYNEQFF. The CDR3 DNA follows: TGTGCCAGCAGTTTCGGAGGGGGCCTTACCTACAATGAGCAGTTCTTC.

The CDR3 is CASSLDEGLAFF. The CDR3 coding sequence is TGTGCCAGCAGCTTAGACGAGGGCTTGGCTTTCTTT. The chain has TRBV7-9 and TRBJ1-1; D not resolved. Germline V CDR1 and CDR2: SEHNR, FQNEAQ (reference sequence). This CDR3 comprises 12 residues. V was clipped by 1 base and J by 11 bases, with 11 bases between them.

The chain joins TRBV3-1 (or the pseudogene TRBV3-2) to TRBJ1-2; 7 nucleotides align to TRBD1. V was clipped by 5 bases and J by 6 bases; unmatched bases: 6. In germline, CDR1 is LGHDT, CDR2 YNNKEL (reference sequence). CDR3 length: 13 residues. DNA for the CDR3: TGTGCCAGCAGCGACAGGGCCTCTGATGGCTACACCTTC. Residues: CASSDRASDGYTF.

This sequence joins TRBV18 and TRBJ2-5; 9 nucleotides match TRBD2. There are 15 residues in the CDR3. With V trimmed by 2 bases and J by 5 bases, 6 bases remained unmatched. CDR1 is KGHSH and CDR2 is LQKENI in the germline V gene. This CDR3 reads CASSPRATSGETQYF. CDR3 in DNA: TGTGCCAGCTCACCAAGGGCTACTAGCGGGGAGACCCAGTACTTC.

The chain couples TRBV5-1 to TRBJ2-3; 13 bases map to TRBD2. After removal of 4 bases from V and 4 bases from J, the junction contained 9 bases not matched to a gene. This CDR3 comprises 17 residues. Per the germline V gene, CDR1 is SGHRS and CDR2 is YFSETQ. In DNA, the CDR3 is TGCGCCAGCAGCCCGACCGGGACTAGCGGGGTATCAGATACGCAGTATTTT. Its protein is CASSPTGTSGVSDTQYF.

The rearrangement uses TRBV28 and TRBJ2-2; maybe TRBD1 (5 bases). In germline, CDR1 is MDHEN, CDR2 SYDVKM. Trimming removed 2 bases at V and 5 bases at J, with 12 bases between. This CDR3 region has 15 residues. The CDR3 region has the DNA TGTGCCAGCAGTTTACTTCTCCAGGGAACCGGGGAGCTGTTTTTT. Its protein product is CASSLLLQGTGELFF.

V usage is TRBV23-1 and J usage is TRBJ1-2, with TRBD1 identical over 7 bases. TRBV23-1 is treated as an ORF (open reading frame) with a function not yet certain. The V gene end was trimmed by 6 bases and the J gene end by 0 bases; junction bases not matched to a gene: 4. The CDR3 has 14 amino acids. Here the CDR3 DNA reads TGCGCCAGCAGCGGACAGGACCCTAACTATGGCTACACCTTC. It is translated as CASSGQDPNYGYTF.